The 32 T cell receptor beta chains listed next were all sequenced from one sample in a study of T cell changes during pregnancy in multiple sclerosis. The data were produced by immunoSEQ multiplex PCR, yet TCRdb's version contains in-frame clones alone and is incomplete. The sample shows about 92,000 clones, 80% to 95% of them seen only once. The input for sequencing was peripheral blood, taken in the first trimester of pregnancy. These receptors all come from a female donor with multiple sclerosis, enrolled in a pregnancy study.

The chain uses TRBV5-4 and TRBJ1-2; D perhaps matches TRBD1 (5 bases). The CDR3 is made up of 13 amino acids. The germline V gene encodes CDR1 SGHNT and CDR2 YYREEE (reference sequence). Trimming left V 8 bases short and J 4 bases short, with 15 bases between. As DNA, the CDR3 is TGTGCCAGTTTTCTGGACGGGGGCTATGGCTACACCTTC. Protein sequence: CASFLDGGYGYTF. Full variable domain (rest looked up from reference TRBV5-4 and TRBJ1-2): ETGVTQSPTHLIKTRGQQVTLRCSSQSGHNTVSWYQQALGQGPQFIFQYYREEENGRGNFPPRFSGLQFPNYSSELNVNALELDDSALYLCASFLDGGYGYTFGSGTRLTVV.

The chain is built from TRBV10-3 and TRBJ2-2; D is possibly TRBD2 (5 bases). Germline CDR1 ENHRY, CDR2 SYGVKD. The CDR3 contains 15 residues. Trimming removed 6 bases from V and 4 bases from J, with 15 bases in between. The CDR3 nucleotides read TGTGCCATCAGCCCGGCGCCCGGGGTCACCGGGGAGCTGTTTTTT. Its translation is CAISPAPGVTGELFF.

The chain combines TRBV5-1 with TRBJ1-1, with TRBD1 identical over 7 bases. Trimming at V came to 7 bases and at J to 10 bases, leaving 7 bases not matched to a gene. Germline values: CDR1 SGHRS, CDR2 YFSETQ. The CDR3 has 11 amino acids. CDR3 sequence (DNA): TGCGCCAGCCGTGCGACAGGGCGAGCTTTCTTT. It yields the protein CASRATGRAFF. Combining the CDR3 with reference TRBV5-1 and TRBJ1-1 gives the whole variable domain KAGVTQTPRYLIKTRGQQVTLSCSPISGHRSVSWYQQTPGQGLQFLFEYFSETQRNKGNFPGRFSGRQFSNSRSEMNVSTLELGDSALYLCASRATGRAFFGQGTRLTVV.

This chain connects TRBV2 to TRBJ1-2, with unresolved D. Germline V lookup: CDR1 SNHLY, CDR2 FYNNEI. Between the trimmed V and J ends, which lost 4 bases and 2 bases, there was a span of 8 bases. The CDR3 is made up of 13 amino acids. This chain's CDR3 is CASSVARNYGYTF. CDR3 nucleotide sequence: TGTGCCAGCAGTGTTGCCAGAAACTATGGCTACACCTTC. The full variable domain, in which reference TRBV2 and TRBJ1-2 provide the parts outside the CDR3, is EPEVTQTPSHQVTQMGQEVILRCVPISNHLYFYWYRQILGQKVEFLVSFYNNEISEKSEIFDDQFSVERPDGSNFTLKIRSTKLEDSAMYFCASSVARNYGYTFGSGTRLTVV.

This clone has only one observation. This chain links TRBV27 with TRBJ2-1, with 9 bases lining up with TRBD1. Germline V lookup: CDR1 MNHEY, CDR2 SMNVEV (reference sequence). V lost 10 bases, J lost 6 bases, and 10 bases stayed unmatched. The CDR3 sequence is 14 residues long. The CDR3 sequence: CATRTGQGINEQFF. DNA for the CDR3: TGTGCCACTCGGACGGGACAGGGAATCAATGAGCAGTTCTTC.

This chain joins TRBV25-1 and TRBJ1-1; D is uncertain. Germline V lookup: CDR1 MGHDK, CDR2 SYGVNS. Trimming cost V 5 bases and J 3 bases, with 4 bases left between them. The CDR3 is 11 residues long. Written as DNA, the CDR3 is TGTGCCAGCAGTTTCTACACTGAAGCTTTCTTT. The encoded protein is CASSFYTEAFF.

This chain uses TRBV28 with TRBJ1-2, with D uncertain. V lost 11 bases and J lost 3, with 13 bases in between. Germline V gives CDR1 MDHEN, CDR2 SYDVKM. CDR3 length: 12 amino acids. The chain's CDR3 is CAPAGVDYGYTF. CDR3 DNA: TGTGCCCCCGCGGGTGTAGACTATGGCTACACCTTC.

The V gene is TRBV19, the J gene TRBJ1-1; 8 bases fit TRBD1. CDR3 length: 13 amino acids. Germline V gene data show CDR1 as LNHDA and CDR2 as SQIVND (reference sequence). After removal of 7 bases from V and 1 base from J, the junction contained 2 bases not matched to a gene. The DNA of the CDR3 is TGTGCCAGTACAGGGGGCCAGAACACTGAAGCTTTCTTT. It codes for CASTGGQNTEAFF. The full variable domain, rest sourced from reference TRBV19 and TRBJ1-1, is DGGITQSPKYLFRKEGQNVTLSCEQNLNHDAMYWYRQDPGQGLRLIYYSQIVNDFQKGDIAEGYSVSREKKESFPLTVTSAQKNPTAFYLCASTGGQNTEAFFGQGTRLTVV.

The rearrangement uses TRBV5-1 and TRBJ2-7, with 11 positions matching TRBD1. This CDR3 has 15 residues. The germline V gene encodes CDR1 SGHRS and CDR2 YFSETQ. Trimming cost V 3 bases and J 4 bases; bases outside gene matches: 6. The CDR3 loop is CASSYGQGARYEQYF. CDR3 nucleotides: TGCGCCAGCAGCTACGGACAGGGGGCAAGGTACGAGCAGTACTTC. Combining the CDR3 with reference TRBV5-1 and TRBJ2-7 gives the whole variable domain KAGVTQTPRYLIKTRGQQVTLSCSPISGHRSVSWYQQTPGQGLQFLFEYFSETQRNKGNFPGRFSGRQFSNSRSEMNVSTLELGDSALYLCASSYGQGARYEQYFGPGTRLTVT.

The CDR3 DNA follows: TGTGCCAGCAGCTTAGGGGCACAGGGCCAGCCCCAGCATTTT. This encodes CASSLGAQGQPQHF. V usage is TRBV7-9 and J usage is TRBJ1-5; tentative D call: TRBD1 (6 bases). Germline V lookup: CDR1 SEHNR, CDR2 FQNEAQ (reference sequence). V lost 1 base and J lost 7, with 11 bases in between. The CDR3 is made up of 14 amino acids.

This chain joins TRBV29-1 and TRBJ2-5; D uncertain. This CDR3 has 14 residues. Between the trimmed V and J ends, which lost 7 bases and 5 bases, there was a span of 20 bases. Germline CDR1 is SQVTM and CDR2 is ANQGSEA. The CDR3 loop is CSARPGLQEETQYF. The DNA for the CDR3 is TGCAGCGCCAGACCAGGATTGCAAGAGGAGACCCAGTACTTC.

The V gene is TRBV14, the J gene TRBJ1-2; possibly TRBD1 for D (5 bases). V was trimmed by 1 base and J by 8 bases, leaving 14 bases between them. The CDR3 consists of 14 residues. Germline assignment: CDR1 SGHDN and CDR2 FVKESK. This CDR3 is CASSQGTGILGYTF. The CDR3 DNA follows: TGTGCCAGCAGCCAAGGAACAGGAATCCTCGGCTACACCTTC.

The gene calls are TRBV27 and TRBJ2-3, with 15 bases lining up with TRBD2. Germline V gene data show CDR1 as MNHEY and CDR2 as SMNVEV (reference sequence). CDR3 size: 18 residues. Trimming took 5 bases from V and 6 from J; bases not matched to a gene: 12. CDR3 sequence (DNA): TGTGCCAGCAGTGTATTATCCGGGACTAGCGGGGGGTGGGATACGCAGTATTTT. Amino acid sequence: CASSVLSGTSGGWDTQYF.

This CDR3 reads CASSPGPDQPQHF. In nucleotides, the CDR3 is TGTGCCAGCTCACCAGGGCCGGATCAGCCCCAGCATTTT. The gene calls are TRBV18 and TRBJ1-5; no clear D gene. Deletions cut 2 bases from V and 5 bases from J, with 7 bases between. The CDR3 extends over 13 amino acids. Germline assignment: CDR1 KGHSH and CDR2 LQKENI.

The rearrangement links TRBV7-2 to TRBJ1-2; 9 nucleotides match TRBD1. The germline V gene has CDR1 SGHTA and CDR2 FQGNSA. V gave up 7 bases and J gave up 8 bases; unmatched junction bases: 11. The CDR3 runs to 14 residues. CDR3 nucleotides: TGTGCCAGCACTCAACAGGGGGCCCTTGACGGCTACACCTTC. As protein: CASTQQGALDGYTF.

J is TRBJ2-4 and V is TRBV4-1; 9 nucleotides agree with TRBD1. The CDR3 runs to 16 residues. The J segment lost 3 bases and the V segment lost 2 bases, leaving 5 bases of the junction unmatched. Germline values: CDR1 MGHRA, CDR2 YSYEKL. The CDR3 bases are TGCGCCAGCAGCCAACCCGGGACAGGGAGCAAAAACATTCAGTACTTC. It codes for CASSQPGTGSKNIQYF.

This chain joins TRBV11-2 and TRBJ2-7, with 10 bases identical to TRBD2. V lost 3 bases to trimming and J lost 1 base; unmatched junction nucleotides: 9. This CDR3 contains 17 residues. Germline values: CDR1 SGHAT, CDR2 FQNNGV. CDR3 loop: CASSFKAGGTWSYEQYF. The CDR3 DNA reads TGTGCCAGCAGCTTTAAAGCGGGGGGGACTTGGTCCTACGAGCAGTACTTC.

This clone was recorded once. The chain uses TRBV11-1 and TRBJ1-1; D is perhaps TRBD1 (5 bases). V was cut by 2 bases and J by 3 bases, with 10 bases left in between. The CDR3 is 14 amino acids. Germline CDR1 reads SGHAT; CDR2 reads FQDESV (reference sequence). Written as DNA, the CDR3 is TGTGCCAGCAGCTTACCGGGACTAGACACTGAAGCTTTCTTT. It specifies CASSLPGLDTEAFF.

The chain is built from TRBV6-1 and TRBJ2-2; tentative D call: TRBD1 (6 bases). Trimming removed 4 bases from V and 5 bases from J, with 14 bases in between. CDR1 is MNHNS, CDR2 SASEGT, per germline. This CDR3 comprises 15 residues. The CDR3 loop is CASSVHRERTGELFF. The CDR3 DNA sequence: TGTGCCAGCAGTGTTCACAGGGAAAGAACCGGGGAGCTGTTTTTT.

The V and J genes are TRBV19 and TRBJ2-2, with TRBD2 matching 12 bases. Germline loops: CDR1 LNHDA, CDR2 SQIVND (reference sequence). The CDR3 sequence is 17 residues long. V lost 10 bases to trimming and J lost 1 base; unmatched junction nucleotides: 10. In DNA form, the CDR3 reads TGTGCCACAGGACTAGCGGGGACCTACAAGAACACCGGGGAGCTGTTTTTT. This gives the protein CATGLAGTYKNTGELFF.

The table lists this clone with a count of one. The rearrangement links TRBV6-1 to TRBJ1-5, with D maybe TRBD1 (5 bases). The V and J ends lost 10 bases and 7 bases respectively, with 17 bases between them. This CDR3 comprises 13 residues. Germline assignment: CDR1 MNHNS and CDR2 SASEGT. The CDR3 protein is CATIPTGWQPQHF. CDR3 DNA: TGTGCCACCATACCCACAGGTTGGCAGCCCCAGCATTTT.

V and J are TRBV9 and TRBJ2-2; tentatively, D is TRBD2 (5 bases). CDR1 is SGDLS, CDR2 YYNGEE, per germline. This CDR3 contains 17 residues. V was trimmed by 6 bases and J by 0 bases, leaving 18 bases between them. The CDR3 spells CASNAGVERSNTGELFF. As DNA, the CDR3 is TGTGCCAGCAACGCCGGGGTGGAGAGATCGAACACCGGGGAGCTGTTTTTT.

The V and J genes are TRBV11-1 and TRBJ2-3; 8 bases agree with TRBD2. Germline V gene sequence: CDR1 SGHAT, CDR2 FQDESV (reference sequence). Trimming cost V 5 bases and J 0 bases; bases outside gene matches: 7. The CDR3 length is 16 residues. The CDR3 reads CASSVDSGGSTDTQYF. In nucleotides, the CDR3 is TGTGCCAGCAGCGTTGACAGCGGGGGAAGCACAGATACGCAGTATTTT.

The chain links TRBV19 to TRBJ2-1, with D hard to call. Germline lookup yields CDR1 LNHDA and CDR2 SQIVND (reference sequence). The CDR3 runs 16 residues. Deletions cut 3 bases from V and 4 bases from J, with 16 bases between. CDR3 bases: TGTGCCAGTAGTATTGGCCGGCAGAGGATTTACAATGAGCAGTTCTTC. Amino acid sequence: CASSIGRQRIYNEQFF.

The gene calls are TRBV10-3 and TRBJ2-2; 13 bases align to TRBD2. Per germline, CDR1 ENHRY and CDR2 SYGVKD. The CDR3 is made up of 16 amino acids. The V gene end was trimmed by 7 bases and the J gene end by 3 bases; junction bases not matched to a gene: 5. The CDR3 here is CAITRTSGGYTGELFF. Written as DNA, the CDR3 is TGTGCCATCACCAGGACTAGCGGGGGTTACACCGGGGAGCTGTTTTTT.

The rearrangement links TRBV5-1 to TRBJ2-5; 14 nucleotides match TRBD2. The germline CDR1 and CDR2 sequences are SGHRS and YFSETQ. The CDR3 runs 16 residues. J was trimmed by 1 base and V by 4 bases; bases with no gene match: 3. For the CDR3, the DNA is TGCGCCAGCAGCGAGACTAGCGGGGGGGCCCAAGAGACCCAGTACTTC. Encoded protein: CASSETSGGAQETQYF.

This clone was counted a few times. J is TRBJ2-7 and V is TRBV4-2, with 7 bases lining up with TRBD1. The V segment lost 1 base and the J segment 6 bases; nucleotides outside the gene matches: 3. The germline V gene encodes CDR1 LGHNA and CDR2 YNFKEQ. This CDR3 comprises 13 residues. The DNA for the CDR3 is TGTGCCAGCAGCCAAGGACAGGGAAGCGAGCAGTACTTC. Translating gives CASSQGQGSEQYF.

The chain is built from TRBV28 and TRBJ1-6; D is unresolved. V was shortened by 3 bases and J by 0 bases, with 15 bases between the two germline ends. CDR3 size: 18 residues. Germline CDR1 reads MDHEN; CDR2 reads SYDVKM. The CDR3 loop reads CASSLIGSKPSYNSPLHF. The CDR3 DNA reads TGTGCCAGCAGTTTGATCGGTTCCAAGCCCTCCTATAATTCACCCCTCCACTTT.

The J gene is TRBJ2-7, the V gene TRBV6-1; D call uncertain. This CDR3 contains 11 residues. From germline, CDR1 is MNHNS and CDR2 SASEGT. The ends were cut back, 5 bases at V and 2 bases at J, with 4 bases in the middle. The CDR3 region has the DNA TGTGCCAGCAGTCCCACCTACGAGCAGTACTTC. It is translated as CASSPTYEQYF.

The rearrangement uses TRBV11-2 and TRBJ2-2; a weak D match, TRBD1 (5 bases). The V gene lost 3 bases and the J gene lost 3 bases, with 8 bases spanning the gap. CDR3 length: 14 amino acids. The germline gives CDR1 SGHAT, CDR2 FQNNGV. In DNA, the CDR3 is TGTGCCAGCAGCTTGGGGCCCCACACCGGGGAGCTGTTTTTT. Its protein is CASSLGPHTGELFF. Full variable domain (outside the CDR3, taken from reference TRBV11-2 and TRBJ2-2): EAGVAQSPRYKIIEKRQSVAFWCNPISGHATLYWYQQILGQGPKLLIQFQNNGVVDDSQLPKDRFSAERLKGVDSTLKIQPAKLEDSAVYLCASSLGPHTGELFFGEGSRLTVL.

The genes are TRBV6-5 and TRBJ1-2; tentative D call: TRBD1 (6 bases). CDR1 is MNHEY, CDR2 SVGAGI, per germline. There are 13 residues in the CDR3. Trimming cost V 5 bases and J 6 bases, with 13 bases left between them. CDR3: CASSRTERNGYTF. CDR3 bases: TGTGCCAGCAGTCGGACAGAGCGAAATGGCTACACCTTC.

The rearrangement joins TRBV5-4 to TRBJ2-2; TRBD1 aligns across 7 bases. The V gene's germline CDR1 is SGHNT and CDR2 YYREEE (reference sequence). The ends lost 5 bases at V and 5 bases at J; junction bases unmatched: 9. The CDR3 runs to 15 residues. Here the CDR3 reads CASRSRDSKTGELFF. CDR3 nucleotide sequence: TGTGCCAGCAGGTCCCGGGACAGCAAGACCGGGGAGCTGTTTTTT. The variable domain in full, completed from reference TRBV5-4 and TRBJ2-2, reads ETGVTQSPTHLIKTRGQQVTLRCSSQSGHNTVSWYQQALGQGPQFIFQYYREEENGRGNFPPRFSGLQFPNYSSELNVNALELDDSALYLCASRSRDSKTGELFFGEGSRLTVL.